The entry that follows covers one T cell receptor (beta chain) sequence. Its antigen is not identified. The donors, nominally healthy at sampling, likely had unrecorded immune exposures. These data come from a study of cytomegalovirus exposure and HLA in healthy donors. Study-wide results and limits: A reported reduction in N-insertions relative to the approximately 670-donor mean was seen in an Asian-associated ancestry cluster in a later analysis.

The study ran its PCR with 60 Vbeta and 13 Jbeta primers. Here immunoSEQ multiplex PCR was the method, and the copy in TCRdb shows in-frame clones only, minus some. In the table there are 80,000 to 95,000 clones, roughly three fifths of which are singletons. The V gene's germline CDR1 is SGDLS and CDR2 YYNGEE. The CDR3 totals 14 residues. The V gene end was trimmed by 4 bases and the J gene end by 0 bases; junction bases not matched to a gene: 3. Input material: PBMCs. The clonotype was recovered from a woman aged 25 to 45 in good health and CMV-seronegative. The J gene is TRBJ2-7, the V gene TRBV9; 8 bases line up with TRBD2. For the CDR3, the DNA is TGTGCCAGCAGCATAAGCGGGAGCTCCTACGAGCAGTACTTC. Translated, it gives CASSISGSSYEQYF.